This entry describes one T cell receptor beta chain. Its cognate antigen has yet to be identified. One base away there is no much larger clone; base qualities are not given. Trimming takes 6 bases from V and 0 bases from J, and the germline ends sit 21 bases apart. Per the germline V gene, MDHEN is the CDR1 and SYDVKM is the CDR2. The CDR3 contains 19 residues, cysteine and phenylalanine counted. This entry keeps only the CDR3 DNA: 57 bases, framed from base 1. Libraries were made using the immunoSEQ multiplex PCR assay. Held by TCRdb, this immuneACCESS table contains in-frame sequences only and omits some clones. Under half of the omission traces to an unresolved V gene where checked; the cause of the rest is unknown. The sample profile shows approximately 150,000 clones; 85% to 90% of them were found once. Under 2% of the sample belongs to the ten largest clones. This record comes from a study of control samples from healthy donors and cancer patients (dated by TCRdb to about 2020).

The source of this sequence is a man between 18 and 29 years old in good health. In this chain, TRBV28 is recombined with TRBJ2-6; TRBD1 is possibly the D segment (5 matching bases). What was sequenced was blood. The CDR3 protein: CASSPTVHRPSSGANVLTF. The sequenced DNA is TGTGCCAGCAGCCCGACGGTACACAGGCCGAGCTCTGGGGCCAACGTCCTGACTTTC.